The T cell receptor (beta chain) described here comes from a study of shared clonotypes between healthy human individuals. The CDR3 spans 16 residues. CDR1 is LGHNA and CDR2 is YSLEER in the germline V gene. V was clipped by 5 bases and J by 7 bases, with 20 bases between them. The team ran DNA from unsorted PBMCs on ten immunoSEQ deep assay plates for sequencing. Repertoires were generated with immunoSEQ multiplex PCR, while TCRdb's copy carries only in-frame clones and drops some. The sample lists around 500,000 clones, over 65% seen once, with 13% in the top ten. Sequencing used PBMCs. The V gene is TRBV4-3, the J gene TRBJ2-2, with D perhaps being TRBD1 or TRBD2 (5 bases each). The sequence came from a woman in her 40s in good health. Some clones in this sample may be carry-over from other donors' samples. This CDR3 is CASSSLPGPHIGELFF. The CDR3 DNA is TGCGCCAGCAGCTCACTCCCGGGACCTCACATCGGGGAGCTGTTTTTT.